This is a list of T cell receptor beta chains from one sample in a study of cytomegalovirus exposure and HLA in healthy donors. Measured with immunoSEQ multiplex PCR; TCRdb has only the in-frame clones, and not every one. The data hold more than 300,000 clones, with 75% to 90% observed a single time. The sample consisted of PBMCs. Receptors were obtained from a woman between 18 and 29 years old in good health and CMV-seronegative. Both conserved end residues are trimmed from each CDR3.

V,CDR3
TRBV18,ASSPQQDRNTEAF
TRBV12-5,ASGLWPPGQGGTEAF
TRBV19,ASSTDGQGGYEQY
TRBV28,ASSFGGIGYEQY
TRBV27,ASSPSRGANTEAF
TRBV2,ASSYETSGGRTDTQY
TRBV6-6,ASSYDRTYEQY
TRBV7-9,AILNVPSGGRPDTQY
TRBV28,ASSLTGATSGANVLT
TRBV6-4,ASSDSTSSGELF
TRBV9,ASSVQGAPGNTIY
TRBV4-1,ASSQDLGQGVLNTEAF
TRBV10-3,ATNRQESYEQY
TRBV6-1,ASKTTNNQPQH
TRBV6-5,ASSSNTEAF
TRBV28,ASRVLGQGKAGELF
TRBV7-6,ASSTRQGAQF
TRBV6-4,ASSVLAGYNEQF
TRBV9,ASSLGQGASGNTIY
TRBV2,ASRRGDREPSSPLH
TRBV6-6,ASSPTGATEAF
TRBV7-9,ASSLSGGYSGANVLT
TRBV14,ASSQEIRTTTNEKLF
TRBV4-2,VSSPRLAGAPREQF
TRBV28,ASSLVRPLGGEQY
TRBV28,ASLPGQYYGYT
TRBV13,ASSLVPFRSSYNEQF
TRBV2,ASSEYVGGNTEAF
TRBV7-9,ASSSSGLAGDEQY
TRBV25-1,ASSESAGLSTDTQY
TRBV7-8,ASSLADRWSTEQY
TRBV30,AWSPLAGTPFREQY
TRBV7-8,ASSSFRDRGTDEQY
TRBV11-2,ASSPQTVDTQY
TRBV28,ATLSPAGTGSYEQY
TRBV2,ASSEANSILNTEAF
TRBV6-1,ASILQGKGGEQY
TRBV10-1,ASSAGEGGNQPQH
TRBV28,ASSLTTGGYGYT
TRBV25-1,ASSEQPTGTGVWYEQY
TRBV5-1,ASSLDSTEAF
TRBV2,AIGVSGRVTGELF
TRBV30,AWSVGQMNTEAF
TRBV2,ASTGGRTGELF
TRBV15,ATSSTQKNTEAF
TRBV6-4,ASSEKEGSDEQY
TRBV10-2,ASLDRGIQTQY
TRBV7-8,ASSPTGTGGVYEQY
TRBV14,ASSQVGRGATDTQY
TRBV6-5,ASSYSSDRAYT
TRBV2,ASSSTGFRTEAF
TRBV30,AWSVLRPADEQF
TRBV6-5,ASSYSSYGYT